One sample yielded the 23 T cell receptor beta chains listed below, sequenced in a study of blood T cells in healthy people across ages. The authors ran a second PCR of about 7 to 11 cycles using a sample-barcoded 5' primer and a J-beta primer mix. TCRdb redid the calling of the 5' RACE reads with MiXCR, one entry per CDR3 protein. The sample lists about 290,000 distinct CDR3 sequences, 25% to 30% occurring once. Input material: blood. The receptors originated from a woman in her 70s in good health.

This clonotype has a single count. V is TRBV7-2 and J is TRBJ2-7, with D possibly being TRBD1 or TRBD2 (6 bases each). The germline V and J ends were trimmed by 5 bases and 5 bases, with 16 bases remaining between them. Germline CDR1 and CDR2: SGHTA and FQGNSA. The CDR3 covers 14 residues. This CDR3 is CASSQTGRLDEQYF. As DNA, the CDR3 is TGTGCCAGCAGCCAAACAGGGAGGCTCGACGAGCAGTACTTC.

The chain is built from TRBV5-1 and TRBJ1-1, with 10 bases that match TRBD1. This CDR3 region has 15 residues. V lost 1 base to trimming and J lost 4 bases; unmatched junction nucleotides: 4. Germline assignment: CDR1 SGHRS and CDR2 YFSETQ. CDR3 DNA: TGCGCCAGCAGCTTGAGGACAGGGGGAATCACTGAAGCTTTCTTT. Translation: CASSLRTGGITEAFF.

This clonotype was picked up a small number of times. J is TRBJ1-4 and V is TRBV5-6; D perhaps matches TRBD1 (6 bases). The length of the CDR3 is 14 residues. Per the germline V gene, CDR1 is SGHDT and CDR2 is YYEEEE. V was trimmed by 2 bases and J by 8 bases, leaving 13 bases between them. The CDR3: CASSFTGYNEKLFF. The CDR3, as DNA: TGTGCCAGCAGCTTTACAGGGTATAACGAAAAACTGTTTTTT.

The rearrangement uses TRBV5-1 and TRBJ2-3, with D maybe TRBD2 (5 bases). Trimming shortened V by 4 bases and J by 14 bases, and 20 bases separated the two germline ends. The CDR3 is made up of 13 amino acids. Germline values: CDR1 SGHRS, CDR2 YFSETQ. The CDR3 DNA sequence: TGCGCCAGCAGCCCTGGGAGCGGCGAAGTTTGGTATTTT. This translates into CASSPGSGEVWYF.

The chain carries TRBV20-1 and TRBJ1-2, with D perhaps matching TRBD1 (5 bases). Germline CDR1 DFQATT, CDR2 SNEGSKA (reference sequence). Trimming took 3 bases from V and 1 from J, leaving 9 bases between them. The CDR3 runs 13 residues. The CDR3 loop is CSASRDINYGYTF. CDR3 coding DNA: TGCAGTGCTAGCAGGGATATTAACTATGGCTACACCTTC.

The chain links TRBV3-1 to TRBJ2-7; 8 positions agree with TRBD2. Germline CDR1 LGHDT, CDR2 YNNKEL (reference sequence). V trimming: 4 bases; J trimming: 12 bases; junction bases outside the gene matches: 8. The CDR3 is 12 residues long. The CDR3 is CASSLDSGDAYF. In DNA, the CDR3 is TGTGCCAGCAGCCTAGATAGCGGGGACGCGTACTTC.

This rearrangement joins TRBV6-4 to TRBJ2-5, with 12 bases lining up with TRBD1. CDR3 length equals 16 residues. CDR1 is MRHNA and CDR2 is SNTAGT in the germline V gene. V shed 1 base, J shed 2 bases, and the junction held 2 bases outside the gene matches. The CDR3 bases are TGTGCCAGCAGTGACTGGGACAGGGGGCGTCAAGAGACCCAGTACTTC. Translated: CASSDWDRGRQETQYF.

The V and J genes are TRBV28 and TRBJ2-4; D perhaps matches TRBD1 (6 bases). Germline V lookup: CDR1 MDHEN, CDR2 SYDVKM. The CDR3 runs 10 residues. Trimming took off 10 bases at V and 8 bases at J, with 9 bases between the two ends. The DNA for the CDR3 is TGTGCCACAGGGGCAGACATTCAGTACTTC. Translated, it gives CATGADIQYF.

This clonotype has just a few counts. The J gene is TRBJ2-7, the V gene TRBV7-2, with TRBD1 as a possible D gene (5 bases). The CDR3 sequence is 15 residues long. CDR1 is SGHTA, CDR2 FQGNSA, per germline. V was clipped by 8 bases and J by 7 bases, with 24 bases between them. This CDR3 is CASRAELTGTTEQYF. CDR3 coding DNA: TGTGCCAGCCGGGCAGAACTCACAGGAACGACGGAGCAGTACTTC.

In the case of this clonotype: A junction boundary mismatches the germline segment, possibly from a read error. V usage is TRBV20-1 and J usage is TRBJ2-5, with D perhaps TRBD1 (5 bases). From germline, CDR1 is DFQATT and CDR2 SNEGSKA (reference sequence). The CDR3 spans 14 residues. The CDR3 sequence: CSARDPRADETQYF. Here the CDR3 DNA reads TGCAGTGCTAGAGATCCCAGGGCAGATGAGACCCAATACTTC.

The sample holds a few counts of this clonotype. The V call is TRBV6-5, the J call TRBJ2-3; 8 bases fit TRBD2. The germline V gene has CDR1 MNHEY and CDR2 SVGAGI. The CDR3 totals 18 residues. Trimming cost V 2 bases and J 3 bases; bases outside gene matches: 13. CDR3 loop: CASSYGGGTGGKTDTQYF. The CDR3 coding sequence is TGTGCCAGCAGTTACGGTGGCGGGACGGGAGGGAAAACAGATACGCAGTATTTT.

V and J are TRBV3-1 and TRBJ2-7, with TRBD1 identical over 8 bases. This CDR3 comprises 15 residues. Unmatched junction bases numbered 10, after V lost 3 bases and J lost 6 bases. Looked up from germline, CDR1 is LGHDT and CDR2 is YNNKEL (reference sequence). CDR3 loop: CASSQYRGFSSEQYF. CDR3 nucleotide sequence: TGTGCCAGCAGCCAGTACAGGGGGTTTTCAAGCGAGCAGTACTTC.

About this clonotype itself: The junction shows a germline mismatch at one end, possibly a read error. This chain uses TRBV28 with TRBJ2-7; D is ambiguous. The germline CDR1 and CDR2 sequences are MDHEN and SYDVKM. The CDR3 is 12 residues long. CDR3 in DNA: TGTGCCAGCAGTTCCCCAGGAAACGAGCGGTACTTC. Translation gives CASSSPGNERYF. The complete variable domain, with remaining parts taken from reference TRBV28 and TRBJ2-7, reads DVKVTQSSRYLVKRTGEKVFLECVQDMDHENMFWYRQDPGLGLRLIYFSYDVKMKEKGDIPEGYSVSREKKERFSLILESASTNQTSMYLCASSSPGNERYFGPGTRLTVT.

The chain employs TRBV28 and TRBJ2-5; 9 bases match TRBD2. The J call is in doubt because the DNA end fits TRBJ2-1 better. Germline CDR1 MDHEN, CDR2 SYDVKM. The CDR3 consists of 18 residues. CDR3 region: CASSLLPAREGRYNEQFF. As DNA, the CDR3 is TGTGCCAGCAGTTTGTTACCTGCGCGGGAGGGCCGCTACAATGAGCAGTTCTTC.

This chain connects TRBV6-5 to TRBJ1-1; D is ambiguous. There are 15 residues in the CDR3. Trimming removed 6 bases from V and 0 bases from J, with 14 bases in between. In germline, CDR1 is MNHEY, CDR2 SVGAGI. CDR3 sequence: CASSEQSYMNTEAFF. Here the CDR3 DNA reads TGTGCCAGCAGCGAACAGAGCTACATGAACACTGAAGCTTTCTTT.

This chain joins TRBV20-1 and TRBJ2-5, with 10 bases that match TRBD2. Per germline, CDR1 DFQATT and CDR2 SNEGSKA (reference sequence). The J segment lost 0 bases and the V segment lost 6 bases, leaving 7 bases of the junction unmatched. The CDR3 has 15 amino acids. CDR3 nucleotide sequence: TGCAGTGCGGGTGGAACTAGCGGGAACCAAGAGACCCAGTACTTC. Translation gives CSAGGTSGNQETQYF.

The chain combines TRBV5-1 with TRBJ2-5; D gene unclear. Germline V CDR1 and CDR2: SGHRS, YFSETQ. This CDR3 has 13 amino acids. V was cut by 4 bases and J by 1 base, with 8 bases left in between. The CDR3 coding sequence is TGCGCCAGCAGCCGGACCCCCCAAGAGACCCAGTACTTC. Translated, it gives CASSRTPQETQYF.

The chain is built from TRBV5-1 and TRBJ1-2, with D unclear. V shed 0 bases and J shed 4 bases, with 13 bases lying between them. Germline CDR1 and CDR2: SGHRS and YFSETQ. The CDR3 is 15 amino acids. CDR3 residues: CASSLEIGGRYGYTF. The CDR3 nucleotides are TGCGCCAGCAGCTTGGAGATTGGAGGGCGCTATGGCTACACCTTC.

Many counts were recorded for this clonotype. The CDR3 here is CSAGEAKNSPLHF. For the CDR3, the DNA is TGCAGTGCTGGGGAGGCTAAGAATTCACCCCTCCACTTT. The genes are TRBV20-1 and TRBJ1-6; D call uncertain. This CDR3 is built from 13 residues. Germline V gene data show CDR1 as DFQATT and CDR2 as SNEGSKA (reference sequence). Deletions cut 5 bases from V and 7 bases from J, with 12 bases between.

The table lists this clonotype with a few counts. The chain recombines TRBV10-3 with TRBJ2-7, with 10 nucleotides matching TRBD2. Germline trimming cut 0 bases from V and 3 bases from J; bases unmatched to any gene: 2. The germline V gene encodes CDR1 ENHRY and CDR2 SYGVKD. The CDR3 sequence is 15 residues long. The CDR3 here is CAISESVAGGYEQYF. CDR3 bases: TGTGCCATCAGTGAGTCGGTAGCGGGAGGCTACGAGCAGTACTTC.

The chain carries TRBV6-1 and TRBJ1-5; a weak D match, TRBD1 (5 bases). The V end lost 4 bases, the J end lost 2 bases, and 18 bases lay between the germline ends. Germline loops: CDR1 MNHNS, CDR2 SASEGT. This CDR3 region has 17 residues. The CDR3 loop is CASSGPRGGAGNQPQHF. The CDR3 DNA sequence: TGTGCCAGCAGTGGGCCTCGGGGGGGTGCAGGCAATCAGCCCCAGCATTTT.

The chain recombines TRBV6-6 with TRBJ2-1; TRBD2 is a possible D gene (5 bases). This CDR3 region has 12 residues. The V gene's germline CDR1 is MNHNY and CDR2 SVGAGI (reference sequence). The V end lost 6 bases, the J end lost 8 bases, and 11 bases lay between the germline ends. The CDR3 sequence: CASSGNRDEQFF. For the CDR3, the DNA is TGTGCCAGCAGCGGGAATCGCGATGAGCAGTTCTTC.

Concerning this clonotype: A much larger clone differs from this one at a single base, so this may be a read error. V and J are TRBV28 and TRBJ1-2; 8 nucleotides align to TRBD1. Germline V gene lookup returns CDR1 MDHEN and CDR2 SYDVKM. V lost 6 bases to trimming and J lost 10 bases; unmatched junction nucleotides: 13. The CDR3 length is 14 residues. CDR3 DNA sequence: TGTGCCAGCAGCCGGACCCAGGGGGCCTACCTCTACACCTTC. Translated, it gives CASSRTQGAYLYTF.